The next 15 T cell receptor beta chains were all read from a single sample in a study of T cell clonality in common variable immunodeficiency. Study-wide results and limits: Fewer deletions and N-nucleotide insertions were reportedly seen in common variable immunodeficiency TCR beta sequences.

No antigen has been assigned to these receptors. TCRdb's copy holds only in-frame clones and misses some; the assay was immunoSEQ multiplex PCR. Its listing shows several thousand clones. Sequenced input: peripheral blood mononuclear cells. These receptors originate from a human donor with common variable immunodeficiency.

The CDR3 here is CASSLTDGDQPQHF. The part of the CDR3 DNA that was read is TGTGCCAGTAGTCTTACGGACGGGGATCAGCCC. The chain uses TRBV19 and TRBJ1-5, with D uncertain. From the germline J gene comes the end of the CDR3, since the read stops 3 residues before it. V lost 5 bases, J lost 5 bases, and 13 bases lay in between. CDR1 LNHDA and CDR2 SQIVND come from the germline V gene (reference sequence). CDR3 size: 14 residues. Full variable domain (missing parts from reference TRBV19 and TRBJ1-5): DGGITQSPKYLFRKEGQNVTLSCEQNLNHDAMYWYRQDPGQGLRLIYYSQIVNDFQKGDIAEGYSVSREKKESFPLTVTSAQKNPTAFYLCASSLTDGDQPQHFGDGTRLSIL.

By frequency, this clone is medium-sized. From the germline J gene comes the end of the CDR3, since the read stops 3 residues before it. This chain uses TRBV20-1 with TRBJ2-7; TRBD2 agrees at 10 bases. V dropped 5 bases and J dropped 3; count of bases not matched to a gene: 7. CDR3 size: 14 residues. CDR1 and CDR2 from the germline V gene are DFQATT and SNEGSKA (reference sequence). The covered CDR3 bases are TGCAGTGCTCACATACTAGCGGGACACTACGAG. It codes for CSAHILAGHYE. The complete CDR3 reads CSAHILAGHYEQYF.

A remark on this clone: From the germline J gene comes the end of the CDR3, since the read stops 3 residues before it. The V call is TRBV5-1, the J call TRBJ1-6; 12 bases are a match to TRBD1. This CDR3 has 17 amino acids. Trimming took 3 bases from V and 6 from J; bases not matched to a gene: 7. Germline V gene sequence: CDR1 SGHRS, CDR2 YFSETQ. This CDR3 reads CASSSTGQGAGNSPLHF. CDR3 DNA (partial): TGCGCCAGCAGCTCAACGGGACAGGGGGCAGGTAATTCACCC.

To note about this clone: The read halts 3 residues ahead of the CDR3 end, with the missing end drawn from the germline J gene. V usage is TRBV7-9 and J usage is TRBJ2-7; tentatively, D is TRBD1 (6 bases). Germline loops: CDR1 SEHNR, CDR2 FQNEAQ (reference sequence). Trimming cost V 5 bases and J 4 bases, with 12 bases left between them. CDR3 length equals 13 residues. CDR3 region: CASSVDSLYEQYF. CDR3 DNA (partial): TGTGCCAGCAGCGTGGACAGTCTGTACGAG. Full variable domain (remainder filled in from reference TRBV7-9 and TRBJ2-7): DTGVSQNPRHKITKRGQNVTFRCDPISEHNRLYWYRQTLGQGPEFLTYFQNEAQLEKSRLLSDRFSAERPKGSFSTLEIQRTEQGDSAMYLCASSVDSLYEQYFGPGTRLTVT.

Concerning this clone itself: The read is 3 residues too short to cover the CDR3 end, so that end is filled in from the germline J gene. The genes are TRBV19 and TRBJ2-5, with a tentative D call TRBD1 (6 bases). Germline assignment: CDR1 LNHDA and CDR2 SQIVND (reference sequence). The CDR3 spans 18 residues. V was cut by 4 bases and J by 6 bases, with 27 bases left in between. The covered CDR3 bases are TGTGCCAGTAGTACCCTAATGACAGGACTCTATAGCAATCAGACC. The encoded protein is CASSTLMTGLYSNQT. The full CDR3 reads CASSTLMTGLYSNQTQYF. The full variable domain, with the rest looked up from reference TRBV19 and TRBJ2-5, is DGGITQSPKYLFRKEGQNVTLSCEQNLNHDAMYWYRQDPGQGLRLIYYSQIVNDFQKGDIAEGYSVSREKKESFPLTVTSAQKNPTAFYLCASSTLMTGLYSNQTQYFGPGTRLLVL.

Turning to this clone: The read ends 3 residues before the CDR3 terminus; that terminus is restored from the germline J gene. This rearrangement joins TRBV5-1 to TRBJ2-3; no firm D call. CDR1 SGHRS and CDR2 YFSETQ come from the germline V gene. The CDR3 contains 11 residues. V was clipped by 3 bases and J by 6 bases, with 5 bases between them. The covered CDR3 bases are TGCGCCAGCAGCTGGCGGGATACG. Encoded protein: CASSWRDT. From start to end, the CDR3 is CASSWRDTQYF.

Comment on this clone: The read terminates 3 residues ahead of where the CDR3 ends, so the germline J gene completes it. The chain couples TRBV18 to TRBJ2-5; 10 bases are a match to TRBD2. The trim removed 6 bases at V and 4 bases at J, leaving 11 bases unmatched. Germline lookup yields CDR1 KGHSH and CDR2 LQKENI. The CDR3 sequence is 16 residues long. CDR3 sequence reads: CASSTFTSGAGETQYF. Incomplete CDR3 DNA: TGTGCCAGCTCTACCTTCACTAGCGGGGCAGGAGAGACC.

Worth noting for this clone: The sequence runs out 3 residues before the end of the CDR3; the remainder is reconstructed from the germline J gene. This rearrangement joins TRBV7-2 to TRBJ1-1; no clear D. V dropped 2 bases and J dropped 0 bases, with 7 bases sitting between them. Germline CDR1 and CDR2: SGHTA and FQGNSA. The CDR3 contains 14 residues. The CDR3 is CASSLRYMNTEAFF. The part of the CDR3 DNA that was read is TGTGCCAGCAGCTTAAGGTACATGAACACTGAA.

The DNA read from the CDR3 is TGTGCCAGCAGCTTAGGGGGCGGTCCTAGGGAAAAA. Protein: CASSLGGGPREK. The entire CDR3 sequence reads CASSLGGGPREKLFF. This chain connects TRBV7-2 to TRBJ1-4, with a possible D match to TRBD1 (5 bases). The sequenced fragment ends 3 residues before the CDR3 boundary, so the rest is inferred from the germline J gene. Trimming cost V 1 base and J 8 bases, with 14 bases left between them. This CDR3 has 15 amino acids. Germline CDR1 is SGHTA and CDR2 is FQGNSA.

For this clone: The missing CDR3 end, 3 residues past where the read stops, is filled in from the germline J gene. The chain joins TRBV18 to TRBJ1-5; 9 nucleotides line up with TRBD1. This CDR3 spans 14 amino acids. Germline loops: CDR1 KGHSH, CDR2 LQKENI. J lost 4 bases, V lost 3 bases, and 1 base had no gene match. The CDR3 DNA, read in part, is TGTGCCAGCTCACCGGGACAGGGAAATCAGCCC. It codes for CASSPGQGNQP. The CDR3 as a whole reads CASSPGQGNQPQHF.

According to its frequency, this clone is medium-sized. The read comes to an end 3 residues before the CDR3 does, leaving the germline J gene to fill in the end. The chain employs TRBV20-1 and TRBJ2-7, with no clear D. The germline V gene encodes CDR1 DFQATT and CDR2 SNEGSKA (reference sequence). There are 12 residues in the CDR3. V lost 3 bases, J lost 1 base, and 7 bases lay in between. CDR3 residues: CSASDISYEQYF. The covered CDR3 bases are TGCAGTGCTAGCGACATTTCCTACGAG.

Turning to this clone: From the germline J gene comes the end of the CDR3, since the read stops 3 residues before it. The chain employs TRBV19 and TRBJ1-2; D not certain. Germline-derived CDR1 and CDR2 are LNHDA and SQIVND (reference sequence). The CDR3 consists of 13 residues. The V end lost 7 bases, the J end lost 2 bases, and 11 bases lay between the germline ends. CDR3 loop: CASKLDGNYGYTF. The CDR3 bases that were read are TGTGCCAGTAAGCTAGATGGGAACTATGGC.

Notes on this clone: The sequence runs out 3 residues before the end of the CDR3; the remainder is reconstructed from the germline J gene. The chain uses TRBV19 and TRBJ1-5; 9 bases line up with TRBD1. Losses at the gene ends were 0 bases for V and 5 bases for J; bases not matched to a gene: 2. The CDR3 is 15 residues long. CDR1 is LNHDA, CDR2 SQIVND, per germline (reference sequence). The CDR3 region is CASSIEGQGYQPQHF. The CDR3 bases that were read are TGTGCCAGTAGTATAGAGGGACAGGGTTATCAGCCC.

About this clone: Coverage ceases 3 residues before the CDR3 finishes, and the germline J gene fills in the end. V usage is TRBV19 and J usage is TRBJ1-5; D is undetermined. The ends were cut back, 7 bases at V and 9 bases at J, with 13 bases in the middle. The CDR3 is 12 residues long. The V gene's germline CDR1 is LNHDA and CDR2 SQIVND (reference sequence). Incomplete CDR3 DNA: TGTGCCAGTACCCCTGGTGAGGCGCCC. Translation: CASTPGEAP. The entire CDR3 protein is CASTPGEAPQHF.

As for this clone: The observed sequence ends 3 residues before the CDR3 terminus, with the missing tail filled in from the germline J gene. V and J are TRBV7-2 and TRBJ2-5; D is ambiguous. CDR1 SGHTA and CDR2 FQGNSA come from the germline V gene. The V end lost 2 bases, the J end lost 5 bases, and 6 bases lay between the germline ends. The CDR3 spans 12 residues. CDR3 protein: CASSLLRETQYF. The sequenced CDR3 bases are TGTGCCAGCAGCTTATTAAGGGAGACC.